The entry below describes one T cell receptor (beta chain). The antigen remains undetermined. This specimen comes from a study of CD8 T cells in ankylosing spondylitis. Construction of TCR beta libraries was performed using quantitative 5'-RACE with molecular barcodes. One entry per CDR3 protein results from TCRdb running MiXCR on the 5' RACE reads. Of approximately 540,000 distinct CDR3 sequences listed, about an eighth are singletons. Study-wide findings and caveats: Relatively scarce in peripheral blood, disease-linked clones were CD8+. Clones linked to disease were reported to show significant enrichment in matched ankylosing spondylitis synovial fluid. One TCR beta motif, made up of seven to nine highly homologous variants, appeared characteristic of ankylosing spondylitis blood.

Germline V gene sequence: CDR1 SGHTA, CDR2 FQGNSA. This CDR3 is built from 11 residues. Trimming removed 5 bases at V and 4 bases at J, with 5 bases between. The receptor was derived from a male donor with ankylosing spondylitis. The sample consisted of blood, either unsorted or a sorted T cell fraction (not recorded which). The chain couples TRBV7-2 to TRBJ1-1; D is unresolved. CDR3 bases: TGTGCCAGCAGCCTAATCACTGAAGCTTTCTTT. Translating it yields CASSLITEAFF.